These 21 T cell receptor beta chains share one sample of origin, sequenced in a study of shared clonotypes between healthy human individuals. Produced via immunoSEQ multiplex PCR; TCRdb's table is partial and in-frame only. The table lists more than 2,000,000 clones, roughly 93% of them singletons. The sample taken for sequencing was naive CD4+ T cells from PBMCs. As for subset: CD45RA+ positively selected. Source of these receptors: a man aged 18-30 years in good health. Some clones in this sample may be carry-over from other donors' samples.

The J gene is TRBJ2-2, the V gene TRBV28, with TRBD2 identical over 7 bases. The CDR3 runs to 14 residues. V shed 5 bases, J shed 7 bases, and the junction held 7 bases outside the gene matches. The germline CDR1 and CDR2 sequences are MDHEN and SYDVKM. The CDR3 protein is CASSGTTYVGELFF. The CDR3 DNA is TGTGCCAGCAGTGGGACTACCTATGTCGGGGAGCTGTTTTTT.

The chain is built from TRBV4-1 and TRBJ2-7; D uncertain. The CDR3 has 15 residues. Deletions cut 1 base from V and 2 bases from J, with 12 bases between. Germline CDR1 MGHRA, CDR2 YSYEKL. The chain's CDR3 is CASSQVRRGTYEQYF. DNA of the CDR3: TGCGCCAGCAGCCAAGTGCGTCGTGGAACCTACGAGCAGTACTTC.

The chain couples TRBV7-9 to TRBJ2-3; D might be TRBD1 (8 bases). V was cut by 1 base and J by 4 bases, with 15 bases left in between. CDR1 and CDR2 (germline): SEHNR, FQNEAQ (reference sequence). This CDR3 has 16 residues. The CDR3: CASSLGSQGGADTQYF. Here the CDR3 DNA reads TGTGCCAGCAGCTTAGGATCACAGGGGGGGGCAGATACGCAGTATTTT. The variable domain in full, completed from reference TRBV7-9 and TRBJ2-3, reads DTGVSQNPRHKITKRGQNVTFRCDPISEHNRLYWYRQTLGQGPEFLTYFQNEAQLEKSRLLSDRFSAERPKGSFSTLEIQRTEQGDSAMYLCASSLGSQGGADTQYFGPGTRLTVL.

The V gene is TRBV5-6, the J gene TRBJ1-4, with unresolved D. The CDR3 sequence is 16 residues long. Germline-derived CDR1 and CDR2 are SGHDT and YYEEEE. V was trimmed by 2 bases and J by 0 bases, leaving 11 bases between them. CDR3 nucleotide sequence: TGTGCCAGCAGCTTAGCGGGCAGTGCAACTAATGAAAAACTGTTTTTT. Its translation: CASSLAGSATNEKLFF.

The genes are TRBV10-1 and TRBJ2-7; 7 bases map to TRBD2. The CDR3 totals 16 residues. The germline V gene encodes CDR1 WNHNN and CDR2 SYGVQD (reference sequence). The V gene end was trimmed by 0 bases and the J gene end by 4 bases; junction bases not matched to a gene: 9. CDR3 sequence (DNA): TGCGCCAGCAGTGAGTCGGGCGGGAGCTCCCCTTACGAGCAGTACTTC. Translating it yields CASSESGGSSPYEQYF.

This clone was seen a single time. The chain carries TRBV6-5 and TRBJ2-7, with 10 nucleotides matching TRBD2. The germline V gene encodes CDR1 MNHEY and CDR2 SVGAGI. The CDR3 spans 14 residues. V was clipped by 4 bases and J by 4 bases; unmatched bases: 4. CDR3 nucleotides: TGTGCCAGCAGTTTAGCGGGAGGACTGTACGAGCAGTACTTC. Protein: CASSLAGGLYEQYF.

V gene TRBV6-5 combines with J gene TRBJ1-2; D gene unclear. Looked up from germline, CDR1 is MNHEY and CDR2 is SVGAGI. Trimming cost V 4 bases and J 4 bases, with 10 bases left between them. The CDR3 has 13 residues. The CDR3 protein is CASSSDASYGYTF. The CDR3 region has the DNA TGTGCCAGCAGTTCGGACGCAAGCTATGGCTACACCTTC.

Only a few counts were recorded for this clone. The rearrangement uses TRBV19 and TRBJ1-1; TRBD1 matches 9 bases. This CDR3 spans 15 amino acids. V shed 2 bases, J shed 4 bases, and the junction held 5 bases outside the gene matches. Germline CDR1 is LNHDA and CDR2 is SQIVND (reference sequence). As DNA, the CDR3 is TGTGCCAGTAGTATAACAGGGGGCCGCTCCACTGAAGCTTTCTTT. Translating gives CASSITGGRSTEAFF.

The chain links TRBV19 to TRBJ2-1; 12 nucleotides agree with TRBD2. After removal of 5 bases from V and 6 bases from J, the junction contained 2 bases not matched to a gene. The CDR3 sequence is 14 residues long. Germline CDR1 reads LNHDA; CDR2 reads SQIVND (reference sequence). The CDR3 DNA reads TGTGCCAGTAGTCTAGCGGGAGGGCTCAATGAGCAGTTCTTC. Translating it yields CASSLAGGLNEQFF. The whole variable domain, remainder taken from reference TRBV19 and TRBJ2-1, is DGGITQSPKYLFRKEGQNVTLSCEQNLNHDAMYWYRQDPGQGLRLIYYSQIVNDFQKGDIAEGYSVSREKKESFPLTVTSAQKNPTAFYLCASSLAGGLNEQFFGPGTRLTVL.

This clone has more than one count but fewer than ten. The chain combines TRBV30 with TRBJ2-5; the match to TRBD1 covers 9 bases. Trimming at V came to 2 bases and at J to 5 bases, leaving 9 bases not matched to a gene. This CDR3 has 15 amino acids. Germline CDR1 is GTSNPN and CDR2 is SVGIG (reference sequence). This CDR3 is CAWSLRTGARETQYF. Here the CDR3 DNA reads TGTGCCTGGAGTCTCAGGACAGGGGCCAGGGAGACCCAGTACTTC.

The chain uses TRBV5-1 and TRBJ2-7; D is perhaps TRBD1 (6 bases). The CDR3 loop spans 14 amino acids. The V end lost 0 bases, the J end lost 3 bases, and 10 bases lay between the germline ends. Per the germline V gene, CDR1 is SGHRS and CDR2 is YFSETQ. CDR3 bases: TGCGCCAGCAGCTTGGTGGACAGTTACTACGAGCAGTACTTC. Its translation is CASSLVDSYYEQYF.

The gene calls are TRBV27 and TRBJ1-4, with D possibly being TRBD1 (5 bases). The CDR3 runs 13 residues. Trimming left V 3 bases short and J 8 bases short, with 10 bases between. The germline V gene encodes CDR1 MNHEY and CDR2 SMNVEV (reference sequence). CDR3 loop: CASSLGDWEKLFF. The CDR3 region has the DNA TGTGCCAGCAGTTTGGGGGATTGGGAAAAACTGTTTTTT.

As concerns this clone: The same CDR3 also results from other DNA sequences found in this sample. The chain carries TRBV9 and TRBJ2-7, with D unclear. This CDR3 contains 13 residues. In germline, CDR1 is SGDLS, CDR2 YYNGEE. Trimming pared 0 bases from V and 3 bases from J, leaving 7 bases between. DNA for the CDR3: TGTGCCAGCAGCGTAGCTGGCAGCTACGAGCAGTACTTC. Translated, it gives CASSVAGSYEQYF.

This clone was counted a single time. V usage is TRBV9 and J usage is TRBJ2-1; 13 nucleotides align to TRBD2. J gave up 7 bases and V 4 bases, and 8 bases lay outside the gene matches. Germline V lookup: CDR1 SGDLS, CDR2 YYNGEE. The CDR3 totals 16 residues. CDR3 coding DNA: TGTGCCAGCAGCCCACGGACTAGCGGGAGTGGTAATGAGCAGTTCTTC. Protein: CASSPRTSGSGNEQFF. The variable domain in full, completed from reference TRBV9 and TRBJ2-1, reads DSGVTQTPKHLITATGQRVTLRCSPRSGDLSVYWYQQSLDQGLQFLIQYYNGEERAKGNILERFSAQQFPDLHSELNLSSLELGDSALYFCASSPRTSGSGNEQFFGPGTRLTVL.

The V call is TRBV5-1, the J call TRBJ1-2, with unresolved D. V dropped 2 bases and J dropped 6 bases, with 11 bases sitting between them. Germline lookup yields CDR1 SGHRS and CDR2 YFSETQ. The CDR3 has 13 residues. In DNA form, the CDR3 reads TGCGCCAGCAGCTTCTCGGTCATCGATGGCTACACCTTC. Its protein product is CASSFSVIDGYTF.

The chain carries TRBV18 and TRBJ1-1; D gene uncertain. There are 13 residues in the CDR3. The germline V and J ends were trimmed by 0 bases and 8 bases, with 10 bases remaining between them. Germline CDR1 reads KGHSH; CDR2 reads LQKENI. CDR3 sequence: CASSPPERAEAFF. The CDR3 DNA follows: TGTGCCAGCTCACCACCGGAACGTGCGGAAGCTTTCTTT. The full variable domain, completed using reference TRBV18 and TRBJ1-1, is NAGVMQNPRHLVRRRGQEARLRCSPMKGHSHVYWYRQLPEEGLKFMVYLQKENIIDESGMPKERFSAEFPKEGPSILRIQQVVRGDSAAYFCASSPPERAEAFFGQGTRLTVV.

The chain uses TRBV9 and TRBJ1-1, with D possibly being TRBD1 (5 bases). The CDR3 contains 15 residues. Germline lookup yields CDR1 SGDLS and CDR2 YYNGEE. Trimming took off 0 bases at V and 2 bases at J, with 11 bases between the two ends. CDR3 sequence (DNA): TGTGCCAGCAGCGTAGTTGGGACCCCTAACACTGAAGCTTTCTTT. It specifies CASSVVGTPNTEAFF. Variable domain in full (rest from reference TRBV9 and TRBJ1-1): DSGVTQTPKHLITATGQRVTLRCSPRSGDLSVYWYQQSLDQGLQFLIQYYNGEERAKGNILERFSAQQFPDLHSELNLSSLELGDSALYFCASSVVGTPNTEAFFGQGTRLTVV.

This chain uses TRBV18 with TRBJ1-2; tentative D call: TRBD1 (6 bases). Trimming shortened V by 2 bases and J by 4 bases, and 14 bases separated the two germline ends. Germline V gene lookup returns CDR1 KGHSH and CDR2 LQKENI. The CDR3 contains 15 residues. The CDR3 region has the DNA TGTGCCAGCTCACCAGGGTCAGGGGCCCCCTATGGCTACACCTTC. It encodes CASSPGSGAPYGYTF.

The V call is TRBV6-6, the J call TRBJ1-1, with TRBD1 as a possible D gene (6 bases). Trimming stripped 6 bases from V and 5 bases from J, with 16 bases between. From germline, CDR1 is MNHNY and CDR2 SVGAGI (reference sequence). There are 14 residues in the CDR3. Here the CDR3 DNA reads TGTGCCAGCAGCCCACCCGGACAGATAACTGAAGCTTTCTTT. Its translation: CASSPPGQITEAFF.

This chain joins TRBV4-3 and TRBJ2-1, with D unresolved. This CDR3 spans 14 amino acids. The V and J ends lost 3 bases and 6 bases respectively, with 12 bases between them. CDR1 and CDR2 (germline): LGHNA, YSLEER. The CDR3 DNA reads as TGCGCCAGCAGCCACCTCGAATGGGCCAATGAGCAGTTCTTC. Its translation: CASSHLEWANEQFF.

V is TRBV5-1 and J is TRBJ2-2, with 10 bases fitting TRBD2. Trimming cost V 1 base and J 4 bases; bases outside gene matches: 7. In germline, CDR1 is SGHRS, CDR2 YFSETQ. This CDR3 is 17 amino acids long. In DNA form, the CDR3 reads TGCGCCAGCAGCTTGCCTCAGAGCGGGAGGGCCACCGGGGAGCTGTTTTTT. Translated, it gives CASSLPQSGRATGELFF.